Listed below are T cell receptor beta chains from one sample, sequenced in a study of shared clonotypes between healthy human individuals. Assay: immunoSEQ multiplex PCR; the TCRdb copy retains only in-frame clones and omits some. The sample has about 340,000 clones, 73% seen once; the top ten hold roughly 10%. Sequences were obtained from memory CD4+ T cells sorted from blood. These receptors were taken from a man younger than 45 in good health. Both conserved end residues are part of each CDR3.

cdr3_aa	v_call	j_call
CASSLGTGGLNSPLHF	TRBV5-4	TRBJ1-6
CASKDTREYEQYF	TRBV10-1	TRBJ2-7
CASSLSSYEQYF	TRBV13	TRBJ2-7
CAWSVGREGTDTQYF	TRBV30	TRBJ2-3
CASSAETSGKTYNEQFF	TRBV9	TRBJ2-1
CASSIAGGTETQYF	TRBV13	TRBJ2-5
CASSQDRVSYEQYF	TRBV4-3	TRBJ2-7
CSVTTSGSYADTQYF	TRBV29-1	TRBJ2-3
CVTTQLNYGYTF	TRBV28	TRBJ1-2
CASRRQGENTIYF	TRBV6-5	TRBJ1-3
CASSEYLISSGNTIYF	TRBV6-1	TRBJ1-3
CASRTSGSWGTGELFF	TRBV5-1	TRBJ2-2